This is a list of T cell receptor beta chains from one sample in a study of T cells in Graves' hyperthyroidism and ophthalmopathy. TCRdb re-called the multiplex PCR reads with MiXCR, one entry per CDR3 protein. The sample gives some 400,000 distinct CDR3 sequences, about 13% of which show up once; about 20% is in the top ten. The sequencing sample was made of blood. Receptors originate from a man aged 25-45 years with Graves' hyperthyroidism that later progressed to Graves' ophthalmopathy. The CDR3 runs from the conserved cysteine through the conserved F or W. Each record gives: D gene, J gene, V gene, clone size, CDR3 protein, CDR3 DNA. The D gene is left open where the match is weak. Rows may omit the clone size; those that give it use once, few, many or a size class.

d_gene: TRBD1; j_gene: TRBJ1-4; v_gene: TRBV18; abundance: NA; CDR3aa: CASSPQEVTGAEKLFF; CDR3nt: TGTGCCAGCTCACCACAGGAGGTGACAGGGGCTGAAAAACTGTTTTTT
d_gene: NA; j_gene: TRBJ2-5; v_gene: TRBV6-1; abundance: NA; CDR3aa: CASSFVRFDETQYF; CDR3nt: TGTGCCAGCAGTTTCGTTCGATTCGATGAGACCCAGTACTTC
d_gene: NA; j_gene: TRBJ1-6; v_gene: TRBV13; abundance: few; CDR3aa: CASSVDPANNSPLHF; CDR3nt: TGTGCCAGCAGCGTAGACCCCGCCAATAATTCACCCCTCCACTTT
d_gene: NA; j_gene: TRBJ1-5; v_gene: TRBV20-1; abundance: many; CDR3aa: CSLLDTTLSNQPQHF; CDR3nt: TGCAGTCTACTGGACACAACCCTTAGCAATCAGCCCCAGCATTTT
d_gene: TRBD1; j_gene: TRBJ2-7; v_gene: TRBV24-1; abundance: many; CDR3aa: CATSGGPGQGRYEQYF; CDR3nt: TGTGCCACCAGTGGGGGACCGGGACAGGGTCGCTACGAGCAGTACTTC
d_gene: TRBD2; j_gene: TRBJ2-1; v_gene: TRBV20-1; abundance: many; CDR3aa: CSAGLAGGTSSYNEQFF; CDR3nt: TGCAGTGCCGGACTAGCGGGGGGAACCTCCTCCTACAATGAGCAGTTCTTC
d_gene: NA; j_gene: TRBJ2-7; v_gene: TRBV6-5; abundance: few; CDR3aa: CASSYRERGNYEQYF; CDR3nt: TGTGCCAGCAGTTATCGGGAGCGCGGAAACTACGAGCAGTACTTC
d_gene: NA; j_gene: TRBJ1-5; v_gene: TRBV5-5; abundance: many; CDR3aa: CASSSVGSDATGGPQHF; CDR3nt: TGTGCCAGCAGCTCCGTTGGGTCGGACGCCACGGGAGGGCCCCAGCATTTT
d_gene: NA; j_gene: TRBJ1-2; v_gene: TRBV7-9; abundance: many; CDR3aa: CASSLTGSPYGYTF; CDR3nt: TGTGCCAGCAGCTTAACAGGGTCGCCCTATGGCTACACCTTC
d_gene: NA; j_gene: TRBJ2-5; v_gene: TRBV9; abundance: many; CDR3aa: CASSERQVQETQYF; CDR3nt: TGTGCCAGCAGCGAGAGACAGGTCCAAGAGACCCAGTACTTC
d_gene: NA; j_gene: TRBJ1-4; v_gene: TRBV2; abundance: many; CDR3aa: CASSERRSTTNEKLFF; CDR3nt: TGTGCCAGCAGTGAAAGGCGGAGCACAACTAATGAAAAACTGTTTTTT
d_gene: NA; j_gene: TRBJ1-2; v_gene: TRBV25-1; abundance: NA; CDR3aa: CASSESEVWYGYTF; CDR3nt: TGTGCCAGCAGTGAATCCGAGGTCTGGTATGGCTACACCTTC
d_gene: NA; j_gene: TRBJ2-1; v_gene: TRBV20-1; abundance: NA; CDR3aa: CSASARGHEQFF; CDR3nt: TGCAGTGCTAGTGCCAGGGGACATGAGCAGTTCTTC
d_gene: NA; j_gene: TRBJ2-3; v_gene: TRBV20-1; abundance: NA; CDR3aa: CSARDLFDSADTQYF; CDR3nt: TGCAGTGCTAGAGATTTGTTTGATTCGGCAGATACGCAGTATTTT
d_gene: NA; j_gene: TRBJ1-2; v_gene: TRBV28; abundance: few; CDR3aa: CASRGRVYGYTF; CDR3nt: TGTGCCAGCAGAGGCAGGGTGTATGGCTACACCTTC
d_gene: NA; j_gene: TRBJ1-5; v_gene: TRBV18; abundance: few; CDR3aa: CASSPNAPAHGDQPQHF; CDR3nt: TGTGCCAGCTCACCAAATGCCCCGGCCCACGGCGATCAGCCCCAGCATTTT
d_gene: TRBD1; j_gene: TRBJ1-2; v_gene: TRBV5-1; abundance: many; CDR3aa: CASSLAEDRGGYTF; CDR3nt: TGCGCCAGCAGCTTGGCCGAGGACAGGGGTGGCTACACCTTC
d_gene: NA; j_gene: TRBJ1-5; v_gene: TRBV3-1; abundance: many; CDR3aa: CASSPFAGEQPQHF; CDR3nt: TGTGCCAGCAGCCCTTTCGCCGGGGAGCAGCCCCAGCATTTT
d_gene: TRBD1; j_gene: TRBJ2-7; v_gene: TRBV20-1; abundance: many; CDR3aa: CSAPTGGFDEQYF; CDR3nt: TGCAGTGCTCCCACAGGGGGATTCGACGAGCAGTACTTC
d_gene: NA; j_gene: TRBJ2-3; v_gene: TRBV7-9; abundance: many; CDR3aa: CASRLTTDTQYF; CDR3nt: TGTGCCAGCAGATTAACCACAGATACGCAGTATTTT
d_gene: NA; j_gene: TRBJ1-6; v_gene: TRBV6-1; abundance: many; CDR3aa: CASSSLTGFYNSPLHF; CDR3nt: TGTGCCAGCAGTTCCCTCACAGGGTTCTATAATTCACCCCTCCACTTT
d_gene: NA; j_gene: TRBJ2-5; v_gene: TRBV28; abundance: NA; CDR3aa: CASRAQGGETQYF; CDR3nt: TGTGCCAGCAGAGCACAGGGTGGCGAGACCCAGTACTTC
d_gene: TRBD2; j_gene: TRBJ2-1; v_gene: TRBV13; abundance: many; CDR3aa: CASSSRTSGANEQFF; CDR3nt: TGTGCCAGCAGCTCTCGGACTAGCGGGGCGAATGAGCAGTTCTTC
d_gene: NA; j_gene: TRBJ2-1; v_gene: TRBV18; abundance: many; CDR3aa: CASSADKGRVYNEQFF; CDR3nt: TGTGCCAGCTCAGCTGACAAGGGAAGAGTTTACAATGAGCAGTTCTTC